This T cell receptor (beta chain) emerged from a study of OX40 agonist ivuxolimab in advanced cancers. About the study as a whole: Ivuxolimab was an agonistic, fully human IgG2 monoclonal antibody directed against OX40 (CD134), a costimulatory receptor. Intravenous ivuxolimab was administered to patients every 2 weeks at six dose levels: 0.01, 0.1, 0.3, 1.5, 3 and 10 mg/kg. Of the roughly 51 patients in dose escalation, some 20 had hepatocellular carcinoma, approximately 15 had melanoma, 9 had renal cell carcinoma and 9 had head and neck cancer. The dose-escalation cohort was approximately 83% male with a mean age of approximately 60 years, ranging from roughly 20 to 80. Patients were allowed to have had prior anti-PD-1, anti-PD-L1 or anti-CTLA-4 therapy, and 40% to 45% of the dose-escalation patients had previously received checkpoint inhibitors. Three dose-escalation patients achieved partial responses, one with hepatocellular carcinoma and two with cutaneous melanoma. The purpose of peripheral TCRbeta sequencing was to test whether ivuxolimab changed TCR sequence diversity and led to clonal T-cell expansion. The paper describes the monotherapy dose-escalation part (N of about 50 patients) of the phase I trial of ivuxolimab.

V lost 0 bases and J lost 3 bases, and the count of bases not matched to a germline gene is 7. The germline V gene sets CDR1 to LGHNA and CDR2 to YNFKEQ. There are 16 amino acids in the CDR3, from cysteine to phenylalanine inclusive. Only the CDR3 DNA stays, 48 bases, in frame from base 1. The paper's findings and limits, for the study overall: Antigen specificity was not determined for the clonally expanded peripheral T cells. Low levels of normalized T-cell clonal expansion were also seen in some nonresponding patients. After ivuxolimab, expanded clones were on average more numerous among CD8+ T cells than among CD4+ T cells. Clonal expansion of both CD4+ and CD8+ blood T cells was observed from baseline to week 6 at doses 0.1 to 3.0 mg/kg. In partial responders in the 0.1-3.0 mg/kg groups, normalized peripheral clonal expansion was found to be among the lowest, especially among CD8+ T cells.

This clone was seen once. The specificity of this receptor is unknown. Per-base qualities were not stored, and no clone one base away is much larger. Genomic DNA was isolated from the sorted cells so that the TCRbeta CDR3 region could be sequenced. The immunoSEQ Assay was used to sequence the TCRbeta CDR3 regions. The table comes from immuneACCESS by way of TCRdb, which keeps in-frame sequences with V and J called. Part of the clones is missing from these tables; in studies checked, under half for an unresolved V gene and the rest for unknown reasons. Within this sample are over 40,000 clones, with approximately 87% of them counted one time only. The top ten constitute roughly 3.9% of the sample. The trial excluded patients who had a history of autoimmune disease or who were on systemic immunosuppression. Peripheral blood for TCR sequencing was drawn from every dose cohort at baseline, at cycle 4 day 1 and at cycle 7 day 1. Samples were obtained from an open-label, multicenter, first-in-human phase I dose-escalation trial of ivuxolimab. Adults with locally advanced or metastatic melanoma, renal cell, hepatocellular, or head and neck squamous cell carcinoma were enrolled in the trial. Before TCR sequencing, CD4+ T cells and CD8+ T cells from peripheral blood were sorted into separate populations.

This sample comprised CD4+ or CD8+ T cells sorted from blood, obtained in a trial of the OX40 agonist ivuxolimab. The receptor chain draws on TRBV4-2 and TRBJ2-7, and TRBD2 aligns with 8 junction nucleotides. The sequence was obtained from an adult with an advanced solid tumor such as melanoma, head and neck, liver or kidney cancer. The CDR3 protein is CASSQELTSANYEQYF. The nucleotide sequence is TGTGCCAGCAGCCAAGAATTGACTAGCGCCAACTACGAGCAGTACTTC.